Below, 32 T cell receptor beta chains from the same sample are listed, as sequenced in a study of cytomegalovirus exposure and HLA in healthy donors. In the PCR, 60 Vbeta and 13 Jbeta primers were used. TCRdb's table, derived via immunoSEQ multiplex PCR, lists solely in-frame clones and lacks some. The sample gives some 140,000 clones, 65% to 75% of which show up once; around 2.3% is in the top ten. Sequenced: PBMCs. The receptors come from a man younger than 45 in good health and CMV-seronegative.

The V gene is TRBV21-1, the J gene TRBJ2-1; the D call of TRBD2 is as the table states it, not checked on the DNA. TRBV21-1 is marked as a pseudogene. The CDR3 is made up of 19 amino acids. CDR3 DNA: TGTGCCAGCAGCAAAGCCGGCCGAGCATCGGGGGGGTTCTACAATGAGCAGTTCTTC. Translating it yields CASSKAGRASGGFYNEQFF.

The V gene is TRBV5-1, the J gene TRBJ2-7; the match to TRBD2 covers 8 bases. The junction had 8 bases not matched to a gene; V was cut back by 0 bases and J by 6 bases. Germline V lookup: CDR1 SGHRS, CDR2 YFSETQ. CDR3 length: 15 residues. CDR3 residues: CASSLAASGGREQYF. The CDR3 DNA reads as TGCGCCAGCAGCTTGGCCGCCAGCGGGGGACGCGAGCAGTACTTC.

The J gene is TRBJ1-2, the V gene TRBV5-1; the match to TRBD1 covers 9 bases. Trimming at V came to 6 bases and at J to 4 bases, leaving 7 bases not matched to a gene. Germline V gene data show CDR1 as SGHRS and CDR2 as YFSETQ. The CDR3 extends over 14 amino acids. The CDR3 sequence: CASTPGQGSYGYTF. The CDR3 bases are TGCGCCAGCACCCCTGGACAGGGGAGCTATGGCTACACCTTC.

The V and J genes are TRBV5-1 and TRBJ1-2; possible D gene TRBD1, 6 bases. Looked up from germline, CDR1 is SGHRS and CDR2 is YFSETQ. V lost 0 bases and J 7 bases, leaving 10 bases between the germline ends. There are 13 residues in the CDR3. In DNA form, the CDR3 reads TGCGCCAGCAGCTTGGGGGACACATGTGGCTACACCTTC. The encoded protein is CASSLGDTCGYTF.

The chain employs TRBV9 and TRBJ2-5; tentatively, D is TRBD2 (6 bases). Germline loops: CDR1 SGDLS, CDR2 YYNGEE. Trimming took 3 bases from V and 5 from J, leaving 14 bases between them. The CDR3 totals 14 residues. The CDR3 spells CASSAGGEQETQYF. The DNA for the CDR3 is TGTGCCAGCAGCGCGGGCGGGGAACAGGAGACCCAGTACTTC. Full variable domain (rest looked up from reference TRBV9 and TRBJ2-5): DSGVTQTPKHLITATGQRVTLRCSPRSGDLSVYWYQQSLDQGLQFLIQYYNGEERAKGNILERFSAQQFPDLHSELNLSSLELGDSALYFCASSAGGEQETQYFGPGTRLLVL.

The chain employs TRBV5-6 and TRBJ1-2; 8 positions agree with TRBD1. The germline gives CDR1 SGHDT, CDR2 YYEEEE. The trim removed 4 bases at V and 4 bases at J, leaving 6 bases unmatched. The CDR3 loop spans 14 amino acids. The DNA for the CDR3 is TGTGCCAGCAGCGCGATAGGACAGGGCTATGGCTACACCTTC. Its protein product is CASSAIGQGYGYTF. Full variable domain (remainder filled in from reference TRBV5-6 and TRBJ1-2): DAGVTQSPTHLIKTRGQQVTLRCSPKSGHDTVSWYQQALGQGPQFIFQYYEEEERQRGNFPDRFSGHQFPNYSSELNVNALLLGDSALYLCASSAIGQGYGYTFGSGTRLTVV.

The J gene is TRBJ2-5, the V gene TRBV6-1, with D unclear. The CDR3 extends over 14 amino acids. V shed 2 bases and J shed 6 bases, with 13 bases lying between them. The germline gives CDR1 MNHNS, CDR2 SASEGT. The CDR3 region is CASSERPEMKTQYF. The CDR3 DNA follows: TGTGCCAGCAGTGAACGTCCAGAAATGAAGACCCAGTACTTC.

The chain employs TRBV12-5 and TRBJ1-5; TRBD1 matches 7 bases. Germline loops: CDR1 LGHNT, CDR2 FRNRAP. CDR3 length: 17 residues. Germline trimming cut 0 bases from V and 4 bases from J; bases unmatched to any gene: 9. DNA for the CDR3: TGTGCTAGTGGTTTGGTACCGGGAAGGGGGCGGAATCAGCCCCAGCATTTT. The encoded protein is CASGLVPGRGRNQPQHF.

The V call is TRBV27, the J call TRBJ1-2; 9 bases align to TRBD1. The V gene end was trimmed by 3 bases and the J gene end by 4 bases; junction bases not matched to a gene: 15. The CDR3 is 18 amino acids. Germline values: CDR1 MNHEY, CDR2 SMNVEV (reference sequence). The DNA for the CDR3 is TGTGCCAGCAGTTTGGGCCCGGGACAGGGTATTGGAGGCTATGGCTACACCTTC. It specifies CASSLGPGQGIGGYGYTF.

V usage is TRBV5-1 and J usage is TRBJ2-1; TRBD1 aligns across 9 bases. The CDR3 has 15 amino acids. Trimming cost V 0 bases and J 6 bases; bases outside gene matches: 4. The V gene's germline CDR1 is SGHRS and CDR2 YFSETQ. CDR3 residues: CASSLDGTGINEQFF. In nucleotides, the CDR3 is TGCGCCAGCAGCTTGGACGGGACAGGGATCAATGAGCAGTTCTTC. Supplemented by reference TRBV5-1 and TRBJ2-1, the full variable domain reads KAGVTQTPRYLIKTRGQQVTLSCSPISGHRSVSWYQQTPGQGLQFLFEYFSETQRNKGNFPGRFSGRQFSNSRSEMNVSTLELGDSALYLCASSLDGTGINEQFFGPGTRLTVL.

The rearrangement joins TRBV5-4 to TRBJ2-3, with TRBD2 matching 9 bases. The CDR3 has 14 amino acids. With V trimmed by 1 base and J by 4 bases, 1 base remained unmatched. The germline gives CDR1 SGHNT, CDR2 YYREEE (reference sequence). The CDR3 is CASSLTSGPDTQYF. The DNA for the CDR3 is TGTGCCAGCAGCTTGACTAGCGGGCCAGATACGCAGTATTTT.

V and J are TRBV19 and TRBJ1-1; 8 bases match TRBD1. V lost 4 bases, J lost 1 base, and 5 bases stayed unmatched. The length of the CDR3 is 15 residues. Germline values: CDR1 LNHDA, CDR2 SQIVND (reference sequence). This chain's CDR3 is CASSRNRGGNTEAFF. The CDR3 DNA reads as TGTGCCAGTAGTAGAAACAGGGGGGGGAACACTGAAGCTTTCTTT. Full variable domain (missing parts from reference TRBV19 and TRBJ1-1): DGGITQSPKYLFRKEGQNVTLSCEQNLNHDAMYWYRQDPGQGLRLIYYSQIVNDFQKGDIAEGYSVSREKKESFPLTVTSAQKNPTAFYLCASSRNRGGNTEAFFGQGTRLTVV.

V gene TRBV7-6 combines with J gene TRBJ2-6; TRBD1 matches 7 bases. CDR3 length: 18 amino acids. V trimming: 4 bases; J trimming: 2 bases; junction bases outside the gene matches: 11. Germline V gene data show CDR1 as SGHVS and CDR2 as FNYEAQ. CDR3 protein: CASSSPTGTSAGANVLTF. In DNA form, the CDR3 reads TGTGCCAGCAGCTCACCGACAGGGACAAGCGCTGGGGCCAACGTCCTGACTTTC.

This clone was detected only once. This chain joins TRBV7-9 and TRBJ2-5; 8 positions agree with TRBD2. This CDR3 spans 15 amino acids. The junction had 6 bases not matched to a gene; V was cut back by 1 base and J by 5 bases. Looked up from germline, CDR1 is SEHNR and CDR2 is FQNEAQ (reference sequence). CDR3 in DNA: TGTGCCAGCAGCTTAGTTGGTAGCGGGGATGAGACCCAGTACTTC. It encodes CASSLVGSGDETQYF.

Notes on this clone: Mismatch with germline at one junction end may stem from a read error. The DNA for the CDR3 is TGCGCCAGCAGCCAAGCCCCCGGGAATAACTATGGCTACCCCTTC. This gives the protein CASSQAPGNNYGYPF. The V gene is TRBV4-3, the J gene TRBJ1-2; D is ambiguous. The germline V gene has CDR1 LGHNA and CDR2 YSLEER. The CDR3 is made up of 15 amino acids.

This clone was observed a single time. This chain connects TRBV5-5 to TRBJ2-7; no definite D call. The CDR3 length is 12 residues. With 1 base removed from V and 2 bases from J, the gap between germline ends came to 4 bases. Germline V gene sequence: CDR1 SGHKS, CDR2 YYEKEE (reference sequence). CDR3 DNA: TGTGCCAGCAGCTTGCAGACCTACGAGCAGTACTTC. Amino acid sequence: CASSLQTYEQYF.

CDR3 sequence (DNA): TGCAGCGTTCAGGGGAGTGAAGCTTTCTTT. Encoded protein: CSVQGSEAFF. The chain is built from TRBV29-1 and TRBJ1-1; TRBD1 is a possible D gene (6 bases). V was trimmed by 5 bases and J by 7 bases, leaving 8 bases between them. Germline CDR1 SQVTM, CDR2 ANQGSEA. The CDR3 totals 10 residues.

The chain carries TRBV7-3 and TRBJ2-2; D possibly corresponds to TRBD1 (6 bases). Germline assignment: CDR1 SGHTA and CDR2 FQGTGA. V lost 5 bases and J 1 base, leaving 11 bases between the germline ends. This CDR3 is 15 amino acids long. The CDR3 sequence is CASSLSGQNTGELFF. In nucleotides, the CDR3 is TGTGCCAGCAGCCTGTCGGGACAGAACACCGGGGAGCTGTTTTTT.

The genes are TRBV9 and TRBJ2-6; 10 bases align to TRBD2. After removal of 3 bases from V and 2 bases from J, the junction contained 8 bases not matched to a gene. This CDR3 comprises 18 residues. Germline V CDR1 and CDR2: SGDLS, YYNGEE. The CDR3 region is CASSDVKRGGPGANVLTF. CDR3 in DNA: TGTGCCAGCAGCGATGTTAAGCGGGGGGGCCCTGGGGCCAACGTCCTGACTTTC.

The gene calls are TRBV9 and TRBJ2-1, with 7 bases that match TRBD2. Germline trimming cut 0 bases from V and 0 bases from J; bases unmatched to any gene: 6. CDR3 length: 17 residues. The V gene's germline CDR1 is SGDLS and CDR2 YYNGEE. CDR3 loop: CASSVVGGVGSYNEQFF. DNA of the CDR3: TGTGCCAGCAGCGTAGTGGGAGGGGTCGGCTCCTACAATGAGCAGTTCTTC.

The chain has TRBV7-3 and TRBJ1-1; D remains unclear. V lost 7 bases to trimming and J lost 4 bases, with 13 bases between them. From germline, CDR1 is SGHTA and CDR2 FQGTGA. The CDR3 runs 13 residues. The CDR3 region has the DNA TGTGCCAGCACCCCTGGAGGCGTCACTGAAGCTTTCTTT. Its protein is CASTPGGVTEAFF.

CDR3 loop: CASNPSGFSSYNEQFF. CDR3 nucleotide sequence: TGTGCCAGCAACCCTAGCGGTTTTAGCTCCTACAATGAGCAGTTCTTC. The chain couples TRBV5-4 to TRBJ2-1; 7 bases agree with TRBD2. With V trimmed by 6 bases and J by 0 bases, 9 bases remained unmatched. CDR3 size: 16 residues. Germline lookup yields CDR1 SGHNT and CDR2 YYREEE (reference sequence).

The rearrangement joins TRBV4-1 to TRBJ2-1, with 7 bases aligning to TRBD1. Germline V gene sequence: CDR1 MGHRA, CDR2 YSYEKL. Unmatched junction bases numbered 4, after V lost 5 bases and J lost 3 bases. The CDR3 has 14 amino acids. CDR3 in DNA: TGCGCCAGCAGCTCCCGGGACAGCTACAATGAGCAGTTCTTC. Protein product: CASSSRDSYNEQFF.

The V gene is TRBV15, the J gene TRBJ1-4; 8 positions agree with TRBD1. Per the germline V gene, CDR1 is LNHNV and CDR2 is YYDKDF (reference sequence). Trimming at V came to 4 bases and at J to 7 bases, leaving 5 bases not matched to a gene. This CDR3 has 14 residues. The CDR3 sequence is CATSKGQEVEKLFF. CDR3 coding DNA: TGTGCCACCAGCAAGGGACAGGAGGTTGAAAAACTGTTTTTT.

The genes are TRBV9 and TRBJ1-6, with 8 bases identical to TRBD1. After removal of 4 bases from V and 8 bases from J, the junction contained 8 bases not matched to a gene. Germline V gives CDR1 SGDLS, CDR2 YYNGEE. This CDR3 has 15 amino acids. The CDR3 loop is CASSSPDRVDSPLHF. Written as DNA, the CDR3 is TGTGCCAGCAGCTCTCCGGACAGGGTAGATTCACCCCTCCACTTT.

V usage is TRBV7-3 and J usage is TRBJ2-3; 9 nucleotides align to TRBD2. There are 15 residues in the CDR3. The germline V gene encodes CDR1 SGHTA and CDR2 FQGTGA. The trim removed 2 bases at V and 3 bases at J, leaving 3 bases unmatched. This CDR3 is CASSLGRGGTDTQYF. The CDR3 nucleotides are TGTGCCAGCAGCTTAGGGCGGGGGGGTACAGATACGCAGTATTTT.

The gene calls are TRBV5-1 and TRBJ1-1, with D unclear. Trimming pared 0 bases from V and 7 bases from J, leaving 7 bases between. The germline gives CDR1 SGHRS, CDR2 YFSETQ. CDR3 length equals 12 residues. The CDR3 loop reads CASSLVGGEAFF. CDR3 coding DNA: TGCGCCAGCAGCTTGGTGGGAGGTGAAGCTTTCTTT.

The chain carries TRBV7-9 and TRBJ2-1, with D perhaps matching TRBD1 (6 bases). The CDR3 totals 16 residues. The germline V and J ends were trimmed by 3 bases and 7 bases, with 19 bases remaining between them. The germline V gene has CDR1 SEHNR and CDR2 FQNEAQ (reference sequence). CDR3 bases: TGTGCCAGCAGCTTCGAAGGGCTGGGGGCTCGGAATGAGCAGTTCTTC. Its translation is CASSFEGLGARNEQFF.

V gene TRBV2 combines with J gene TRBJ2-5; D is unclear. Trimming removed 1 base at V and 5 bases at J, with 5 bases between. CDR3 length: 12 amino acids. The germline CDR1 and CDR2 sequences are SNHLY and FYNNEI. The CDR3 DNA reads TGTGCCAGCAGTGAAGGTGCGGAGACCCAGTACTTC. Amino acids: CASSEGAETQYF.

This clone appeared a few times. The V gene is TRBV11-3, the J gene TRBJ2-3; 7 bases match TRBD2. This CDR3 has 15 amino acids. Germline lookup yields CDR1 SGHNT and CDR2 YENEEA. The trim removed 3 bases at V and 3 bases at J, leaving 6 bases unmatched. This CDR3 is CASSFRGEGTDTQYF. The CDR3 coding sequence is TGTGCCAGCAGCTTCCGCGGGGAGGGAACAGATACGCAGTATTTT.

The CDR3 region has the DNA TGTGCCAGCAGCTTAAGTAGCGGGGGGGGGCAAGAGACCCAGTACTTC. Translation gives CASSLSSGGGQETQYF. V usage is TRBV7-2 and J usage is TRBJ2-5; 11 nucleotides agree with TRBD2. In germline, CDR1 is SGHTA, CDR2 FQGNSA. The CDR3 has 16 residues. The V and J ends lost 2 bases and 2 bases, in that order; junction bases with no gene match: 4. Looking up the rest from reference TRBV7-2 and TRBJ2-5 gives the full variable domain: GAGVSQSPSNKVTEKGKDVELRCDPISGHTALYWYRQSLGQGLEFLIYFQGNSAPDKSGLPSDRFSAERTGGSVSTLTIQRTQQEDSAVYLCASSLSSGGGQETQYFGPGTRLLVL.

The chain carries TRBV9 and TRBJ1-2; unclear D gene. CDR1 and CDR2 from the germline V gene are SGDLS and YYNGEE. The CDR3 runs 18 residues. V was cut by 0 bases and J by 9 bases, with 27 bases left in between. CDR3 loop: CASSVAPRKVGGRKSYTF. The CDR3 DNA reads TGTGCCAGCAGCGTAGCCCCTCGAAAGGTTGGAGGGAGGAAGAGCTACACCTTC.